One and the same sample provided the 13 T cell receptor beta chains below, sequenced in a study of blood T cells in healthy people across ages. Primers used in a second PCR of about 7 to 11 cycles were a sample-barcoded 5' primer and a J-beta primer mix. One entry per CDR3 protein results from TCRdb running MiXCR on the 5' RACE reads. This table holds hundreds of thousands of distinct CDR3 sequences, roughly 20% found once. Sequenced: blood. The receptors were sampled from a man aged 70 or older in good health.

The chain links TRBV28 to TRBJ2-6; TRBD1 might be the D (5 bases). In germline, CDR1 is MDHEN, CDR2 SYDVKM. V was clipped by 4 bases and J by 0 bases, with 10 bases between them. This CDR3 contains 16 residues. CDR3 nucleotide sequence: TGTGCCAGCAGTTGGACACCAAGCTCTGGGGCCAACGTCCTGACTTTC. Residues: CASSWTPSSGANVLTF.

The chain employs TRBV20-1 and TRBJ2-5; 12 nucleotides match TRBD1. The DNA end lines up better with TRBJ2-1; the J call may be wrong. The germline V gene has CDR1 DFQATT and CDR2 SNEGSKA (reference sequence). This CDR3 contains 13 residues. The CDR3 coding sequence is TGCAGTGTACCGGGACAGGGGGCAAATGAGCAGTTCTTC. It is translated as CSVPGQGANEQFF.

This clonotype was seen repeatedly, ten times or more. This rearrangement joins TRBV7-9 to TRBJ2-2; 7 bases are shared with TRBD1. The junction had 7 bases not matched to a gene; V was cut back by 4 bases and J by 5 bases. This CDR3 is 15 amino acids long. The germline V gene encodes CDR1 SEHNR and CDR2 FQNEAQ (reference sequence). The CDR3 sequence is CASSSQGVRTGELFF. The CDR3, as DNA: TGTGCCAGCAGCTCCCAGGGGGTCAGGACCGGGGAGCTGTTTTTT.

The rearrangement links TRBV11-2 to TRBJ2-2; D is unclear. This CDR3 is built from 17 residues. V lost 0 bases and J 0 bases, leaving 11 bases between the germline ends. In germline, CDR1 is SGHAT, CDR2 FQNNGV. The CDR3, as DNA: TGTGCCAGCAGCTTAGATTCCGGCAGTACGAACACCGGGGAGCTGTTTTTT. Encoded protein: CASSLDSGSTNTGELFF.

The chain couples TRBV7-2 to TRBJ2-5; 11 bases are shared with TRBD1. The end of the DNA aligns better with TRBJ2-7, so the J call may be wrong. CDR1 is SGHTA and CDR2 is FQGNSA in the germline V gene. This CDR3 contains 16 residues. The CDR3 sequence: CASSPTAGQGAYEQYF. The CDR3 DNA reads as TGTGCCAGCAGCCCCACCGCGGGACAGGGGGCCTACGAGCAGTACTTC.

This clonotype occurred a few times. V and J are TRBV4-1 and TRBJ1-4; possibly TRBD1 for D (6 bases). CDR3 length: 15 residues. Germline V gives CDR1 MGHRA, CDR2 YSYEKL. Trimming pared 1 base from V and 7 bases from J, leaving 13 bases between. The CDR3 protein is CASSQAGAWGEKLFF. The CDR3 coding sequence is TGCGCCAGCAGCCAAGCGGGGGCTTGGGGTGAAAAACTGTTTTTT.

This chain links TRBV7-6 with TRBJ2-3, with D hard to call. Trimming removed 1 base at V and 5 bases at J, with 7 bases between. Looked up from germline, CDR1 is SGHVS and CDR2 is FNYEAQ. This CDR3 is built from 13 residues. The CDR3 nucleotides are TGTGCCAGCAGCTTAGGCCCGGGAGATACGCAGTATTTT. Encoded protein: CASSLGPGDTQYF.

This clonotype has a handful of counts. The junction departs from germline at one end; a sequencing error may be responsible. V is TRBV15 and J is TRBJ2-2; 9 bases match TRBD1. Germline assignment: CDR1 LNHNV and CDR2 YYDKDF (reference sequence). The CDR3 is 15 residues long. The CDR3 here is CATSRGDRAAGELVF. For the CDR3, the DNA is TGTGCCACCAGCAGAGGGGACAGGGCGGCCGGGGAGCTGGTTTTT.

This clonotype occurred a few times. This chain links TRBV7-2 with TRBJ1-1, with a possible D match to TRBD1 (5 bases). The CDR3 is 13 amino acids. Per the germline V gene, CDR1 is SGHTA and CDR2 is FQGNSA. The V and J ends lost 3 bases and 4 bases respectively, with 9 bases between them. The CDR3 DNA follows: TGTGCCAGCAGCTTGAGGGGTCCCACTGAAGCTTTCTTT. Encoded protein: CASSLRGPTEAFF.

This clonotype was detected only a few times. In nucleotides, the CDR3 is TGCAGTGCTATACTAGCGGGAGGTTACAATGAGCAGTTCTTC. Amino acid sequence: CSAILAGGYNEQFF. The genes are TRBV20-1 and TRBJ2-5, with 12 positions matching TRBD2. The better agreement between TRBJ2-1 and the DNA end casts doubt on the J call. The CDR3 sequence is 14 residues long. Germline CDR1 reads DFQATT; CDR2 reads SNEGSKA (reference sequence).

The chain joins TRBV6-1 to TRBJ2-5; tentatively, D is TRBD1 (7 bases). The V gene's germline CDR1 is MNHNS and CDR2 SASEGT. This CDR3 spans 15 amino acids. V was clipped by 2 bases and J by 5 bases, with 15 bases between them. The CDR3 loop is CASSEMETGRETQYF. DNA for the CDR3: TGTGCCAGCAGTGAAATGGAGACAGGGAGGGAGACCCAGTACTTC.

This clonotype was detected only a few times. The gene calls are TRBV25-1 and TRBJ2-2, with D possibly being TRBD1 (7 bases). V dropped 3 bases and J dropped 2 bases, with 13 bases sitting between them. The CDR3 covers 16 residues. Germline V CDR1 and CDR2: MGHDK, SYGVNS. The CDR3 DNA is TGTGCCAGCAGTGATAGGAGGGGGCCAAACACCGGGGAGCTGTTTTTT. Protein: CASSDRRGPNTGELFF.

This clonotype rates as medium-sized. The junction departs from the called germline gene at one end, perhaps through a read error. CDR3 protein: CASSQGLNQETQYF. The DNA for the CDR3 is TGCGCCAGCAGCCAGGGACTGAACCAAGAGACCCAGTACTTC. This rearrangement joins TRBV14 to TRBJ2-5; D is possibly TRBD2 (6 bases). CDR1 and CDR2 (germline): SGHDN, FVKESK. The CDR3 length is 14 residues.